A single sample gave rise to the 27 T cell receptor beta chains below, sequenced in a study of blood T cell repertoires in COVID-19. Produced via immunoSEQ multiplex PCR; TCRdb's table is partial and in-frame only. The sample consists of nearly 350,000 clones, about nine tenths of them appearing once. Material for sequencing was peripheral blood. These receptor sequences come from a woman aged 70-85 years with COVID-19, enrolled during active disease.

V and J are TRBV2 and TRBJ2-3; TRBD1 aligns across 10 bases. V dropped 6 bases and J dropped 5; count of bases not matched to a gene: 5. CDR1 and CDR2 from the germline V gene are SNHLY and FYNNEI. The CDR3 is 14 amino acids. CDR3 bases: TGTGCCAGCAGGGTGACAGGGGGCGTAGATACGCAGTATTTT. Encoded protein: CASRVTGGVDTQYF. Together with reference TRBV2 and TRBJ2-3, the CDR3 gives the full variable domain: EPEVTQTPSHQVTQMGQEVILRCVPISNHLYFYWYRQILGQKVEFLVSFYNNEISEKSEIFDDQFSVERPDGSNFTLKIRSTKLEDSAMYFCASRVTGGVDTQYFGPGTRLTVL.

The J gene is TRBJ1-2, the V gene TRBV6-5; 11 bases agree with TRBD1. This CDR3 is 14 amino acids long. Looked up from germline, CDR1 is MNHEY and CDR2 is SVGAGI. V shed 5 bases and J 3 bases; nucleotides not matched to a gene: 2. The CDR3 nucleotides read TGTGCCAGCAGTCGGACAGGGGGCCACTATGGCTACACCTTC. Protein product: CASSRTGGHYGYTF.

V gene TRBV2 combines with J gene TRBJ2-2; 11 nucleotides agree with TRBD2. V lost 6 bases to trimming and J lost 6 bases; unmatched junction nucleotides: 0. The CDR3 spans 13 residues. CDR1 SNHLY and CDR2 FYNNEI come from the germline V gene. This CDR3 reads CASRLAGAGELFF. The CDR3 DNA follows: TGTGCCAGCAGACTAGCGGGGGCCGGGGAGCTGTTTTTT.

The chain combines TRBV30 with TRBJ2-2; D is ambiguous. The length of the CDR3 is 12 residues. Germline V gene data show CDR1 as GTSNPN and CDR2 as SVGIG (reference sequence). V was cut by 2 bases and J by 7 bases, with 8 bases left in between. The chain's CDR3 is CAWSPTGGELFF. CDR3 nucleotide sequence: TGTGCCTGGAGTCCCACGGGCGGGGAGCTGTTTTTT. Looking up the rest from reference TRBV30 and TRBJ2-2 gives the full variable domain: SQTIHQWPATLVQPVGSPLSLECTVEGTSNPNLYWYRQAAGRGLQLLFYSVGIGQISSEVPQNLSASRPQDRQFILSSKKLLLSDSGFYLCAWSPTGGELFFGEGSRLTVL.

The chain is built from TRBV5-1 and TRBJ1-4, with D perhaps matching TRBD1 (6 bases). The V gene lost 0 bases and the J gene lost 2 bases, with 11 bases spanning the gap. The CDR3 has 16 amino acids. The germline V gene encodes CDR1 SGHRS and CDR2 YFSETQ. The CDR3 DNA is TGCGCCAGCAGCTTGGACAGGGCGGCCACTAATGAAAAACTGTTTTTT. Its protein is CASSLDRAATNEKLFF.

This chain connects TRBV5-6 to TRBJ1-1; D is perhaps TRBD1 (5 bases). The CDR3 is 18 amino acids. Per the germline V gene, CDR1 is SGHDT and CDR2 is YYEEEE. Trimming pared 3 bases from V and 0 bases from J, leaving 21 bases between. The CDR3: CASSSAGGILGMNTEAFF. The DNA of the CDR3 is TGTGCCAGCAGCTCCGCCGGGGGAATTCTGGGTATGAACACTGAAGCTTTCTTT.

The chain joins TRBV3-1 (or the pseudogene TRBV3-2) to TRBJ1-2; D may be TRBD1 (5 bases). Trimming shortened V by 0 bases and J by 4 bases, and 21 bases separated the two germline ends. Per germline, CDR1 LGHDT and CDR2 YNNKEL (reference sequence). There are 18 residues in the CDR3. Here the CDR3 reads CASSQEPFSFRVPYGYTF. The DNA for the CDR3 is TGTGCCAGCAGCCAAGAGCCCTTTTCTTTCAGGGTTCCCTATGGCTACACCTTC.

J is TRBJ1-4 and V is TRBV2, with TRBD1 matching over 8 bases. The CDR3 covers 13 residues. V shed 4 bases and J 8 bases; nucleotides not matched to a gene: 3. The germline gives CDR1 SNHLY, CDR2 FYNNEI. The CDR3 protein is CASSGTGKEKLFF. CDR3 nucleotide sequence: TGTGCCAGCAGTGGGACAGGGAAAGAAAAACTGTTTTTT. The full variable domain, its missing parts supplied by reference TRBV2 and TRBJ1-4, is EPEVTQTPSHQVTQMGQEVILRCVPISNHLYFYWYRQILGQKVEFLVSFYNNEISEKSEIFDDQFSVERPDGSNFTLKIRSTKLEDSAMYFCASSGTGKEKLFFGSGTQLSVL.

The rearrangement joins TRBV5-4 to TRBJ2-1; TRBD2 aligns across 14 bases. Per the germline V gene, CDR1 is SGHNT and CDR2 is YYREEE (reference sequence). Unmatched junction bases numbered 5, after V lost 4 bases and J lost 8 bases. The CDR3 is made up of 15 amino acids. CDR3 sequence: CASSLGLAGVDEQFF. The CDR3 DNA is TGTGCCAGCAGCCTGGGACTAGCGGGGGTCGATGAGCAGTTCTTC.

The chain carries TRBV7-9 and TRBJ1-5, with 7 nucleotides matching TRBD1. Germline CDR1 SEHNR, CDR2 FQNEAQ (reference sequence). The CDR3 covers 13 residues. V was pared by 11 bases and J by 4 bases, with 8 bases of the junction left unmatched. CDR3 bases: TGTGCCGGATCAGGGGGATTGAATCAGCCCCAGCATTTT. This gives the protein CAGSGGLNQPQHF.

The rearrangement joins TRBV12-5 to TRBJ1-2; D possibly corresponds to TRBD1 (5 bases). V was shortened by 7 bases and J by 2 bases, with 11 bases between the two germline ends. The CDR3 spans 13 residues. The germline V gene has CDR1 LGHNT and CDR2 FRNRAP. The DNA of the CDR3 is TGTGCTAGTGCTTTAAACAGGAACTATGGCTACACCTTC. Amino acids: CASALNRNYGYTF.

The CDR3 DNA reads as TGTGCCAGCAGTCGACAGGGGGCGCAGACTGAAGCTTTCTTT. Its translation: CASSRQGAQTEAFF. V and J are TRBV28 and TRBJ1-1; TRBD1 aligns across 10 bases. Germline V gene lookup returns CDR1 MDHEN and CDR2 SYDVKM. V was pared by 5 bases and J by 5 bases, with 5 bases of the junction left unmatched. The CDR3 runs 14 residues.

V and J are TRBV18 and TRBJ2-3; 9 bases map to TRBD1. Germline V lookup: CDR1 KGHSH, CDR2 LQKENI. V was clipped by 8 bases and J by 3 bases; unmatched bases: 9. The CDR3 length is 15 residues. The CDR3 spells CASASGTGTTDTQYF. DNA of the CDR3: TGTGCCAGCGCCTCCGGGACAGGGACAACAGATACGCAGTATTTT.

The genes are TRBV19 and TRBJ1-5, with 7 bases fitting TRBD1. CDR1 LNHDA and CDR2 SQIVND come from the germline V gene (reference sequence). The CDR3 sequence is 16 residues long. The junction had 7 bases not matched to a gene; V was cut back by 5 bases and J by 0 bases. The CDR3 nucleotides are TGTGCCAGTAGTCCGGACAGGTCAGCTAGCAATCAGCCCCAGCATTTT. Translated: CASSPDRSASNQPQHF.

The chain couples TRBV6-2 or TRBV6-3 to TRBJ1-4; D gene ambiguous. This CDR3 is 16 amino acids long. CDR1 and CDR2 (germline): MNHEY, SVGEGT. Trimming took 6 bases from V and 8 from J, leaving 22 bases between them. Here the CDR3 reads CASSPTVGQVGEKLFF. Written as DNA, the CDR3 is TGTGCCAGCAGCCCTACTGTTGGTCAGGTTGGGGAAAAACTGTTTTTT.

V gene TRBV6-2 or TRBV6-3 combines with J gene TRBJ1-6; D unresolved. The germline V gene encodes CDR1 MNHEY and CDR2 SVGEGT. The CDR3 consists of 12 residues. V lost 2 bases and J 9 bases, leaving 5 bases between the germline ends. The CDR3 loop is CASSYPGSPLHF. The DNA of the CDR3 is TGTGCCAGCAGTTACCCCGGTTCACCCCTCCACTTT.

This clone was observed a handful of times. V is TRBV2 and J is TRBJ2-7, with 8 nucleotides matching TRBD1. V trimming: 6 bases; J trimming: 4 bases; junction bases outside the gene matches: 8. This CDR3 is 14 amino acids long. In germline, CDR1 is SNHLY, CDR2 FYNNEI. The DNA of the CDR3 is TGTGCCAGCAGCAATTCGGACAGGGTGTACGAGCAGTACTTC. Its translation: CASSNSDRVYEQYF.

The V call is TRBV4-1, the J call TRBJ2-1; TRBD2 matches 8 bases. The ends lost 0 bases at V and 7 bases at J; junction bases unmatched: 11. CDR1 and CDR2 from the germline V gene are MGHRA and YSYEKL. The CDR3 sequence is 17 residues long. The CDR3 DNA follows: TGCGCCAGCAGCCAAGATTCTCCGGGGGGGCTTGTGAATGAGCAGTTCTTC. Its translation is CASSQDSPGGLVNEQFF.

V gene TRBV30 combines with J gene TRBJ1-2; possibly TRBD1 for D (6 bases). The germline V gene encodes CDR1 GTSNPN and CDR2 SVGIG (reference sequence). V was clipped by 4 bases and J by 5 bases, with 17 bases between them. The CDR3 length is 14 residues. This chain's CDR3 is CAWTPGHKTYGYTF. CDR3 nucleotides: TGTGCCTGGACGCCGGGACACAAGACATATGGCTACACCTTC. The entire variable domain, with the rest obtained from reference TRBV30 and TRBJ1-2, is as follows: SQTIHQWPATLVQPVGSPLSLECTVEGTSNPNLYWYRQAAGRGLQLLFYSVGIGQISSEVPQNLSASRPQDRQFILSSKKLLLSDSGFYLCAWTPGHKTYGYTFGSGTRLTVV.

This sequence joins TRBV6-6 and TRBJ1-2, with D possibly TRBD1 on 6 matching bases. Germline CDR1 MNHNY, CDR2 SVGAGI (reference sequence). Trimming removed 7 bases at V and 6 bases at J, with 15 bases between. The CDR3 covers 13 residues. For the CDR3, the DNA is TGTGCCAGCACCCAGTCCAGGGGCCATGGCTACACCTTC. Its translation is CASTQSRGHGYTF.

The chain employs TRBV2 and TRBJ1-5; 7 bases map to TRBD1. CDR1 is SNHLY, CDR2 FYNNEI, per germline. The J segment lost 8 bases and the V segment lost 8 bases, leaving 6 bases of the junction unmatched. This CDR3 contains 12 residues. The CDR3 loop reads CASGGGAEPQHF. CDR3 nucleotides: TGTGCCAGCGGAGGGGGCGCGGAGCCCCAGCATTTT.

The chain uses TRBV6-6 and TRBJ1-2, with TRBD1 identical over 10 bases. The CDR3 is 14 residues long. Germline CDR1 reads MNHNY; CDR2 reads SVGAGI (reference sequence). Trimming at V came to 6 bases and at J to 4 bases, leaving 5 bases not matched to a gene. CDR3 sequence reads: CASSFGQGVYGYTF. The CDR3 nucleotides are TGTGCCAGCAGCTTCGGACAGGGGGTCTATGGCTACACCTTC.

The CDR3 here is CASEVYGELFF. CDR3 bases: TGTGCCAGCGAGGTCTACGGGGAGCTGTTTTTT. This chain uses TRBV2 with TRBJ2-2, with D unresolved. V was clipped by 8 bases and J by 7 bases, with 8 bases between them. Germline V CDR1 and CDR2: SNHLY, FYNNEI. The CDR3 sequence is 11 residues long.

The V gene is TRBV2, the J gene TRBJ1-2; maybe TRBD1 (6 bases). V was pared by 2 bases and J by 8 bases, with 18 bases between. From germline, CDR1 is SNHLY and CDR2 FYNNEI. The CDR3 sequence is 15 residues long. The CDR3 coding sequence is TGTGCCAGCAGTGAAAGTGGGACAAAAATCTCGGGCTACACCTTC. Amino acid sequence: CASSESGTKISGYTF. Full variable domain (outside the CDR3, taken from reference TRBV2 and TRBJ1-2): EPEVTQTPSHQVTQMGQEVILRCVPISNHLYFYWYRQILGQKVEFLVSFYNNEISEKSEIFDDQFSVERPDGSNFTLKIRSTKLEDSAMYFCASSESGTKISGYTFGSGTRLTVV.

In this sample, this clone turned up once. The CDR3 nucleotides read TGTGCCAGCAGCTTTGAACTAGCGGGATCCTACGAGCAGTACTTC. The encoded protein is CASSFELAGSYEQYF. This chain connects TRBV7-2 to TRBJ2-7; TRBD2 agrees at 10 bases. V lost 3 bases, J lost 1 base, and 3 bases stayed unmatched. CDR3 length: 15 residues. CDR1 SGHTA and CDR2 FQGNSA come from the germline V gene. The full variable domain, completed using reference TRBV7-2 and TRBJ2-7, is GAGVSQSPSNKVTEKGKDVELRCDPISGHTALYWYRQSLGQGLEFLIYFQGNSAPDKSGLPSDRFSAERTGGSVSTLTIQRTQQEDSAVYLCASSFELAGSYEQYFGPGTRLTVT.

The V and J genes are TRBV5-1 and TRBJ2-3; a possible D gene is TRBD2 (6 bases). The ends were cut back, 3 bases at V and 5 bases at J, with 13 bases in the middle. This CDR3 spans 14 amino acids. The germline V gene encodes CDR1 SGHRS and CDR2 YFSETQ. DNA of the CDR3: TGCGCCAGCAGCTCGGGAGCCGGCGGAGATACGCAGTATTTT. Protein product: CASSSGAGGDTQYF.

The V and J genes are TRBV7-2 and TRBJ2-5, with TRBD2 identical over 7 bases. Germline V gene lookup returns CDR1 SGHTA and CDR2 FQGNSA. Trimming removed 5 bases from V and 2 bases from J; junction bases left unmatched: 11. CDR3 length equals 16 residues. CDR3 nucleotide sequence: TGTGCCAGCAGCCCCGGACTAGAAAGGGGTCAAGAGACCCAGTACTTC. Translated: CASSPGLERGQETQYF.